This T cell receptor (beta chain) was sequenced during a study of blood T cell repertoires in COVID-19. The V and J ends lost 3 bases and 6 bases respectively, with 12 bases between them. Germline lookup yields CDR1 LGHDT and CDR2 YNNKEL (reference sequence). The CDR3 is made up of 13 amino acids. This table comes from immunoSEQ multiplex PCR, and its TCRdb copy is limited to in-frame clones, with some not included. The table lists about 200,000 clones, around 86% of them singletons. The V gene is TRBV3-1 (or the pseudogene TRBV3-2), the J gene TRBJ2-7; tentative D call: TRBD1 (7 bases). The source material was peripheral blood. This TCR was sampled from a woman older than 75 with COVID-19, enrolled during active disease. The CDR3 spells CASSHRQGGEQYF. CDR3 nucleotide sequence: TGTGCCAGCAGCCACCGACAGGGAGGCGAGCAGTACTTC.